These T cell receptor beta chains were read from a single sample in a study of blood T cell repertoires in COVID-19. TCRdb keeps only in-frame clones here, not all; method: immunoSEQ multiplex PCR. Among about 160,000 clones listed, about three quarters were seen once. Sequencing was performed on peripheral blood. The receptors come from a man aged 55-75 years with acute or convalescent COVID-19. CDR3s leave out the opening cysteine and the closing phenylalanine or tryptophan. Fields, in order: CDR3 protein, J gene, V gene.

cdr3_aa: ASTLYRENQPQH
j_call: TRBJ1-5
v_call: TRBV2

cdr3_aa: ASSQEVSGGYT
j_call: TRBJ1-2
v_call: TRBV4-1

cdr3_aa: ASSSEQGWGNTEAF
j_call: TRBJ1-1
v_call: TRBV19

cdr3_aa: ASSLDAGGPNEQF
j_call: TRBJ2-1
v_call: TRBV7-3

cdr3_aa: ASSLFGRNTEAF
j_call: TRBJ1-1
v_call: TRBV3-1/TRBV3-2

cdr3_aa: AWSVGQGYEQY
j_call: TRBJ2-7
v_call: TRBV30

cdr3_aa: ASSPGTIRNNEQF
j_call: TRBJ2-1
v_call: TRBV11-3

cdr3_aa: ASSQDTNGNTEAF
j_call: TRBJ1-1
v_call: TRBV4-2

cdr3_aa: ASSSQGDTQY
j_call: TRBJ2-3
v_call: TRBV7-9

cdr3_aa: ASSAGTGGGGTEAF
j_call: TRBJ1-1
v_call: TRBV19

cdr3_aa: ASSHINYGYT
j_call: TRBJ1-2
v_call: TRBV4-1

cdr3_aa: ASSEVGHRGDGYT
j_call: TRBJ1-2
v_call: TRBV9

cdr3_aa: AISESRQLDLDTQY
j_call: TRBJ2-3
v_call: TRBV10-3

cdr3_aa: ASSLARQGKRIDTQY
j_call: TRBJ2-3
v_call: TRBV7-2

cdr3_aa: ASSLSGQGPSYEQY
j_call: TRBJ2-7
v_call: TRBV5-1

cdr3_aa: SPRGRNEQF
j_call: TRBJ2-1
v_call: TRBV29-1

cdr3_aa: ASSLGAGITTDTQY
j_call: TRBJ2-3
v_call: TRBV28

cdr3_aa: ATSSPTGKNTEAF
j_call: TRBJ1-1
v_call: TRBV15

cdr3_aa: ATGLGQGKSGELF
j_call: TRBJ2-2
v_call: TRBV4-1

cdr3_aa: ASSEGGGEIYEQY
j_call: TRBJ2-7
v_call: TRBV2

cdr3_aa: ASSENVGKIYEQY
j_call: TRBJ2-7
v_call: TRBV7-8

cdr3_aa: ASTADREPKSGQY
j_call: TRBJ2-5
v_call: TRBV21-1

cdr3_aa: ASSADRGNEKLF
j_call: TRBJ1-4
v_call: TRBV3-1/TRBV3-2

cdr3_aa: ASSIFRGGYT
j_call: TRBJ1-2
v_call: TRBV12-3/TRBV12-4

cdr3_aa: ASSKQMTFEAF
j_call: TRBJ1-1
v_call: TRBV11-2

cdr3_aa: ASSQGQNSNQPQH
j_call: TRBJ1-5
v_call: TRBV3-1/TRBV3-2

cdr3_aa: ASRALRGNEQY
j_call: TRBJ2-7
v_call: TRBV6-5

cdr3_aa: ASSPQGSSIINTEAF
j_call: TRBJ1-1
v_call: TRBV5-1